This T cell receptor (beta chain) was documented in a study of cytomegalovirus exposure and HLA in healthy donors. Study-level findings and limits: The sole available immune exposure information was CMV serostatus. High specificity and sensitivity for cytomegalovirus status were reported for the classifier. Common viral pathogens were later found to be apparently linked to several of the most significant clusters.

Remarks on this clone: Its antigen is currently unknown.

The PCR had 60 Vbeta and 13 Jbeta primers. The protocol was immunoSEQ multiplex PCR, while the TCRdb copy is restricted to in-frame clones and leaves out a portion. The table lists over 120,000 clones, 60% to 80% of them singletons. Donors showed nominal health when sampled, although they likely had unrecorded immune exposures. Germline assignment: CDR1 SGHVS and CDR2 FNYEAQ. V dropped 5 bases and J dropped 5 bases, with 20 bases sitting between them. The CDR3 is made up of 16 amino acids. The material sequenced was PBMCs. The rearrangement links TRBV7-6 to TRBJ2-3, with a weak D call TRBD2 (6 bases). The source of this sequence is a male donor in good health and CMV-seronegative. CDR3 nucleotide sequence: TGTGCCAGCAGCGCCATTTCGGGCAGGGAGGAAGATACGCAGTATTTT. As protein: CASSAISGREEDTQYF.